The 2 T cell receptor beta chains below come from one sample, sequenced in a study of T-cell memory formation after mild COVID-19. TCRdb recomputed calls from the 5' RACE reads with MiXCR, one row per CDR3 protein. The table shows 300,000 to 400,000 distinct CDR3 sequences, with 28% occurring only once. Specimen: PBMCs or a T cell subset sorted from them (not recorded which). The receptors stem from an adult woman who had mild COVID-19 (a few samples of this study predate the infection). Cell type and time point are not known.

There are a few counts of this clonotype. The V gene is TRBV20-1, the J gene TRBJ2-7, with D uncertain. CDR3 length: 14 amino acids. Germline-derived CDR1 and CDR2 are DFQATT and SNEGSKA (reference sequence). V lost 3 bases, J lost 0 bases, and 12 bases lay in between. The CDR3 DNA reads TGCAGTGCTAGGGAACGCCGGGCCTCCTACGAGCAGTACTTC. It translates to CSARERRASYEQYF.

This clonotype was found a few times. V gene TRBV20-1 combines with J gene TRBJ2-3; a possible D gene is TRBD2 (6 bases). V lost 8 bases, J lost 4 bases, and 10 bases lay in between. The CDR3 is made up of 11 amino acids. Germline values: CDR1 DFQATT, CDR2 SNEGSKA (reference sequence). CDR3 sequence (DNA): TGCAGTCTGGGGGGTGCAGATACGCAGTATTTT. Residues: CSLGGADTQYF.